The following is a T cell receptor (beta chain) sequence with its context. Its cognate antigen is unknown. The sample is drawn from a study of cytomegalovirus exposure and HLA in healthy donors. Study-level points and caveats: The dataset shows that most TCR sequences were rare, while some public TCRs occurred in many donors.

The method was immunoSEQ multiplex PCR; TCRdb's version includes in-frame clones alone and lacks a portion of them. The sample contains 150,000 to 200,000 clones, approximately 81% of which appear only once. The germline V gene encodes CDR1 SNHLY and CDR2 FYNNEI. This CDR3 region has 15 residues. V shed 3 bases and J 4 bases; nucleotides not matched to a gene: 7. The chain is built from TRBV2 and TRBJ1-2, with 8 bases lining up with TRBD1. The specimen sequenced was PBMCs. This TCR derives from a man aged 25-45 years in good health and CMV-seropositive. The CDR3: CASSDRTGPPYGYTF. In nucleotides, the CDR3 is TGTGCCAGCAGTGATCGGACAGGGCCACCCTATGGCTACACCTTC.